Only a few counts were recorded for the clone carrying this TCR beta chain. Its antigen is undetermined. The data were taken from a study of early T cells in non-severe SARS-CoV-2 infection. Study in general: Chains from this unsorted whole-blood bulk RNA could not be paired. Study-level points and caveats: Comparison of clonotypes with VDJdb favored anti-spike CD8 responses while missing private and CD4 specificities.

Unique molecular identifier tags were affixed to discrete cDNA molecules. Each CDR3 protein gets one entry after TCRdb re-called the 5' RACE reads with MiXCR. The profile shows about 76,000 distinct CDR3 sequences, less than 20% of them singletons. This CDR3 comprises 14 residues. CDR1 and CDR2 from the germline V gene are MNHEY and SVGAGI. With V trimmed by 6 bases and J by 7 bases, 5 bases remained unmatched. Source material: whole blood. The chain uses TRBV6-5 and TRBJ2-1; 11 positions agree with TRBD2. The TCR comes from an adult who was a healthcare worker with PCR-confirmed SARS-CoV-2 infection or an uninfected control (not recorded which). DNA for the CDR3: TGTGCCAGCAGACTGACTAGCGGGGAGAATGAGCAGTTCTTC. Its protein product is CASRLTSGENEQFF.